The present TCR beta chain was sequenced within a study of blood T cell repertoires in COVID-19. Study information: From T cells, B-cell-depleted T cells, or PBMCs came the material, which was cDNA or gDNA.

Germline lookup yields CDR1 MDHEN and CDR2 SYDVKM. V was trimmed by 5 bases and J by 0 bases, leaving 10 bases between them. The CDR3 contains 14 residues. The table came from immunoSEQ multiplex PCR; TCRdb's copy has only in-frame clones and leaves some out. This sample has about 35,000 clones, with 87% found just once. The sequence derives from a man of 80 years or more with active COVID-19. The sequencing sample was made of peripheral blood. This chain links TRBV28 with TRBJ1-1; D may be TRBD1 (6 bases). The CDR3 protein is CASSNGQMNTEAFF. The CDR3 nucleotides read TGTGCCAGCAGTAATGGACAGATGAACACTGAAGCTTTCTTT.